This record looks at one T cell receptor beta chain sequence and its context. This clone is a singleton in its sample. Its antigen is not yet known. No much larger clone exists at a distance of one base, and base qualities are not known. These data originate in a study of shared clonotypes between healthy human individuals (dated by TCRdb to 2020 to 2021). Background on the whole study: Three men and a couple of women, aged 18 to 49 years, made up the cohort. For each donor, CD4 naive and CD4 memory were each given three plates, CD8 naive was given two plates, and CD8 memory was given one plate. To estimate repertoire size and how much clonotypes are shared between individuals, the study performed deep sequencing of blood TCR repertoires from a few healthy adults. Libraries were prepared and TCR repertoires were sequenced by different laboratories using diverse techniques, in order to increase sequencing depth and limit assay-specific biases. Leukapheresis yielded between about 0.94 and 8.9 billion PBMCs per donor.

The donors were healthy, HIV-negative adults with no recently reported acute infections or vaccinations. Every donor was a Caucasian adult residing in Nashville, Tennessee, USA. Magnetic negative selection was used to enrich CD4+ T cells, after which naive cells were positively selected on CD45RA and the negative fraction became the memory subset. After blood collection by leukapheresis, PBMCs were isolated using Ficoll-Histopaque density gradient centrifugation and then cryopreserved in the vapor phase of liquid nitrogen. Analytical flow cytometry was used to check the purity and quantity of each magnetically sorted T cell population. Each sorted fraction had its genomic DNA isolated and then quantified by UV absorbance on a Nanodrop 2000c. TCR CDR3 regions were amplified from genomic DNA by multiplex PCR using the deep immunoSEQ assay. For each cell subset, the extracted genomic DNA was distributed evenly across all wells of several immunoSEQ 96-well plates, and each plate served as one replicate. Each replicate PCR for sorted subsets received roughly 200 ng genomic DNA, equal to about 30,000 T cell genomes. The purified libraries were quantified using a Qubit 3.0 fluorometer, sized with a Bioanalyzer 2100, and then quantified again using the KAPA Library Quantification kit. Every immunoSEQ 96-well plate was sequenced on a dedicated single-read 150-cycle Illumina NextSeq 550 flow cell. Under the source paper's analysis protocol: Because the immunoSEQ output included only junctional sequences and no quality scores, the filtering could not be the same as the filtering used for full-length reads. Sequences were annotated with PyIR, a Python wrapper for IgBLAST v1.9, using IMGT germline references to assign V/J genes and CDR3. Reads with weak V/J assignments (E-value above 1e-6), missing CDR3, stop codons, out-of-frame junctions, or ambiguous translated residues were removed. V3J clonotypes were defined as sequences sharing the same inferred V gene, J gene, and CDR3 amino acid sequence. To compute the percentage overlap between repertoires, the number of shared unique clonotypes was divided by the size of the smaller repertoire. Repertoire richness was assessed with RTK rarefaction, the Chao1 estimator, and Recon v2.1 estimates of unobserved clonotypes. OLGA was used to compute generation probabilities for all TCRbeta clonotypes that the gDNA method yielded from a few donors. TCRdb's version of the immuneACCESS table is confined to in-frame rearrangements and falls short of the full clone set. An unresolved V gene accounts for under half of the shortfall where checked; the remainder is of unknown origin. That table gives V, J and clone size, and the DNA gave D and trimming. Recorded for this sample are approximately 2.3 million clones; 90% to 95% of them occurred a single time. Approximately 0.4% of the sample is taken by the ten largest.

Study-level results and caveats: Sampling was restricted to blood, and TCR repertoires in tissue are likely to differ from TCR repertoires in blood. Across several donors, approximately 4.6% of naive CD4, roughly 3.5% of naive CD8, approximately 2.5% of memory CD4, and approximately 0.42% of memory CD8 clonotypes were shared. Naive subsets generally had larger estimated clonotype richness than memory subsets did. Based on pairwise subsampling, the degree of clonotype sharing among donors was expected to be affected by sequencing depth. Incomplete sequencing was indicated by rarefaction of sorted-subset datasets, despite the large sequencing depth. The genetic and exposure-history diversity represented was limited by the small number of donors. Compared with non-shared clonotypes, clonotypes shared by all four sorted-subset donors had higher generation probabilities.

CDR1 is given as MDHEN and CDR2 as SYDVKM, both from the germline V gene. The junction shows trimming of 3 bases on V and 8 bases on J, plus 5 bases between the germline ends. From the cysteine through the phenylalanine, the CDR3 covers 11 amino acids. The sequence is cut down to CDR3 DNA, 33 bases in frame from base 1. This clonotype was obtained from a man between 18 and 35 years old in good health. Some clones in this sample may be carry-over from other donors' samples. The rearranged segments are TRBV28 and TRBJ2-1; the D gene cannot be named for sure. The sequenced sample consisted of naive CD4+ T cells from PBMCs. Sample cell subset or site, as interpreted from the label and publication: CD45RA+ positively selected. The CDR3 protein: CASSFYHEQFF. The DNA is as follows: TGTGCCAGCAGTTTTTATCATGAGCAGTTCTTC.